The 3 T cell receptor beta chains given below trace back to one sample, sequenced in a study of T-cell memory formation after mild COVID-19. TCRdb independently ran MiXCR on the 5' RACE reads; one entry per CDR3 protein. The table includes about 160,000 distinct CDR3 sequences, around 30% detected once. Sequencing was done on a sample of PBMCs or a T cell subset sorted from them (not recorded which). The source is an adult woman who had mild COVID-19 (a few samples of this study predate the infection). Cell type and time point are not known.

The V gene is TRBV7-6, the J gene TRBJ1-2, with 7 bases that match TRBD1. Losses at the gene ends were 2 bases for V and 0 bases for J; bases not matched to a gene: 15. Germline values: CDR1 SGHVS, CDR2 FNYEAQ. CDR3 length: 19 amino acids. CDR3 region: CASSLTAWTGDSSNYGYTF. CDR3 bases: TGTGCCAGCAGCTTAACCGCGTGGACAGGAGACTCATCTAACTATGGCTACACCTTC.

The chain has TRBV25-1 and TRBJ2-7; 9 bases are a match to TRBD1. The J segment lost 5 bases and the V segment lost 4 bases, leaving 12 bases of the junction unmatched. The CDR3 spans 16 residues. CDR1 and CDR2 (germline): MGHDK, SYGVNS. The CDR3 loop reads CASSATDRGRLNEQYF. DNA of the CDR3: TGTGCCAGCAGTGCCACGGACAGGGGAAGATTGAACGAGCAGTACTTC.

The CDR3 DNA sequence: TGTGCCACCAGTGGGACAATGAACACTGAAGCTTTCTTT. Protein product: CATSGTMNTEAFF. The chain uses TRBV24-1 and TRBJ1-1; possible D gene TRBD1, 5 bases. The V end lost 5 bases, the J end lost 0 bases, and 6 bases lay between the germline ends. The CDR3 sequence is 13 residues long. The germline CDR1 and CDR2 sequences are KGHDR and SFDVKD.